The 20 T cell receptor beta chains reported below all come from one sample, sequenced in a study of identical twins. TCRdb re-derived calls from the 5' RACE reads in MiXCR, one entry per CDR3 protein. The data contain roughly 1,500,000 distinct CDR3 sequences, 32% of them seen just once; the ten biggest clones take up about 0.25%. Material for sequencing was cord blood. These receptors were taken from a newborn girl in good health.

This chain uses TRBV5-1 with TRBJ1-1, with D uncertain. CDR1 is SGHRS, CDR2 YFSETQ, per germline. The V end lost 6 bases, the J end lost 4 bases, and 16 bases lay between the germline ends. The CDR3 runs 14 residues. The CDR3 loop is CASTHEPGVTEAFF. The DNA for the CDR3 is TGCGCCAGCACTCATGAGCCGGGAGTCACTGAAGCTTTCTTT.

This clonotype came up a few times. The chain joins TRBV28 to TRBJ2-7; 8 bases match TRBD1. After removal of 3 bases from V and 5 bases from J, the junction contained 6 bases not matched to a gene. CDR3 length equals 14 residues. Germline V gives CDR1 MDHEN, CDR2 SYDVKM. The CDR3 DNA is TGTGCCAGCAGTTTGACCGGGACAGGCCACGAGCAGTACTTC. Translated, it gives CASSLTGTGHEQYF.

This clonotype came up a few times. CDR3 nucleotide sequence: TGTGCCACCAGCAGAGATTTACAGGGGTGGTACGGCTACACCTTC. Translating it yields CATSRDLQGWYGYTF. This rearrangement joins TRBV15 to TRBJ1-2, with 7 bases lining up with TRBD1. CDR1 is LNHNV, CDR2 YYDKDF, per germline (reference sequence). The CDR3 runs 15 residues. J was trimmed by 8 bases and V by 0 bases; bases with no gene match: 9.

The chain carries TRBV6-5 and TRBJ1-2; TRBD1 might be the D (5 bases). The CDR3 consists of 16 residues. The germline gives CDR1 MNHEY, CDR2 SVGAGI. V lost 6 bases and J 6 bases, leaving 23 bases between the germline ends. This chain's CDR3 is CASSHLEGREGDGYTF. The CDR3 coding sequence is TGTGCCAGCAGCCACCTCGAGGGCAGGGAGGGCGATGGCTACACCTTC.

As to this clonotype: Being one base from a much bigger clone, this may be a read error. The V and J genes are TRBV10-3 and TRBJ2-3; tentative D call: TRBD1 (6 bases). Germline lookup yields CDR1 ENHRY and CDR2 SYGVKD. The CDR3 length is 13 residues. CDR3 sequence (DNA): TGTGCCATCGGCCCGAGGGACACAGATACGCGGTATTTT. It yields the protein CAIGPRDTDTRYF.

This sequence joins TRBV2 and TRBJ2-7; D may be TRBD1 (6 bases). The CDR3 has 15 amino acids. The V gene lost 6 bases and the J gene lost 0 bases, with 15 bases spanning the gap. CDR1 is SNHLY, CDR2 FYNNEI, per germline. In DNA, the CDR3 is TGTGCCAGCAGCTTAGAACAGGGAAACTCCTACGAGCAGTACTTC. The encoded protein is CASSLEQGNSYEQYF.

The V call is TRBV20-1, the J call TRBJ2-7; 8 bases line up with TRBD2. CDR1 and CDR2 from the germline V gene are DFQATT and SNEGSKA (reference sequence). CDR3 length: 12 amino acids. Germline trimming cut 8 bases from V and 3 bases from J; bases unmatched to any gene: 6. In DNA, the CDR3 is TGCAGTTTGGCGGGGGGCATCTACGAGCAGTACTTC. Its translation is CSLAGGIYEQYF.

The V call is TRBV12-3 or TRBV12-4, the J call TRBJ1-1; D perhaps matches TRBD1 (5 bases). V lost 6 bases and J 3 bases, leaving 14 bases between the germline ends. This CDR3 has 14 residues. CDR3 protein: CASSRRAKDTEAFF. The CDR3 DNA reads TGTGCCAGCAGCCGCAGGGCTAAGGACACTGAAGCTTTCTTT.

Only a few counts were recorded for this clonotype. The rearrangement links TRBV4-1 to TRBJ2-2; 12 nucleotides align to TRBD2. V lost 7 bases and J lost 7; bases outside the gene matches: 4. Looked up from germline, CDR1 is MGHRA and CDR2 is YSYEKL. The CDR3 runs 14 residues. The CDR3 loop reads CASNGLAGIGELFF. The CDR3 region has the DNA TGCGCCAGCAACGGACTAGCGGGGATCGGGGAGCTGTTTTTT.

DNA of the CDR3: TGTGCCAGCAGTGCCCGACTAATACGCGAGACCCAGTACTTC. Translation gives CASSARLIRETQYF. V gene TRBV6-1 combines with J gene TRBJ2-4, with D possibly TRBD2 on 5 matching bases. The J call is uncertain, as TRBJ2-5 better fits the DNA end. CDR1 is MNHNS and CDR2 is SASEGT in the germline V gene. The CDR3 length is 14 residues.

This clonotype has only a few counts. This chain uses TRBV5-6 with TRBJ1-2, with 7 bases matching TRBD1. J gave up 9 bases and V 5 bases, and 7 bases lay outside the gene matches. CDR1 is SGHDT, CDR2 YYEEEE, per germline. CDR3 size: 12 residues. The CDR3 protein is CASRGQRRRYTF. As DNA, the CDR3 is TGTGCCAGCAGGGGACAGAGGCGTCGCTACACCTTC.

This clonotype has a handful of counts. This rearrangement joins TRBV9 to TRBJ1-1, with 7 bases aligning to TRBD1. The germline V gene has CDR1 SGDLS and CDR2 YYNGEE. The CDR3 sequence is 12 residues long. Trimming cost V 3 bases and J 10 bases; bases outside gene matches: 6. CDR3 DNA: TGTGCCAGCAGCGCCCTCAGGGGGGGAGCTTTCTTT. It is translated as CASSALRGGAFF.

This clonotype was observed many times. The rearrangement links TRBV4-1 to TRBJ2-5, with D tentatively TRBD2 (5 bases). CDR3 length: 13 residues. Germline assignment: CDR1 MGHRA and CDR2 YSYEKL. Trimming removed 2 bases from V and 2 bases from J, with 6 bases in between. The CDR3 reads CASSQSGQETQYF. CDR3 in DNA: TGCGCCAGCAGCCAATCGGGACAAGAGACCCAGTACTTC.

This clonotype was seen more than once but under ten times. The chain combines TRBV4-1 with TRBJ2-1, with D maybe TRBD1 (5 bases). Germline CDR1 reads MGHRA; CDR2 reads YSYEKL. This CDR3 comprises 14 residues. Trimming stripped 3 bases from V and 9 bases from J, with 15 bases between. In nucleotides, the CDR3 is TGCGCCAGCAGCCAGAATGCAGGGTTGGGTGAGCAGTTCTTC. Protein product: CASSQNAGLGEQFF.

This clonotype occurred many times. CDR3 in amino acids: CSARVPGTSQETQYF. The DNA for the CDR3 is TGCAGTGCTAGAGTCCCCGGGACCTCCCAAGAGACCCAGTACTTC. The V call is TRBV20-1, the J call TRBJ2-5, with D tentatively TRBD1 or TRBD2 (5 bases each). This CDR3 has 15 amino acids. Germline assignment: CDR1 DFQATT and CDR2 SNEGSKA (reference sequence). Trimming shortened V by 1 base and J by 1 base, and 13 bases separated the two germline ends.

V and J are TRBV12-3 or TRBV12-4 and TRBJ2-1; 8 bases fit TRBD2. The CDR3 extends over 15 amino acids. V lost 3 bases and J lost 7; bases outside the gene matches: 8. The CDR3 loop reads CASSLRTSSGNEQFF. CDR3 coding DNA: TGTGCCAGCAGTTTGAGGACTAGCTCGGGGAATGAGCAGTTCTTC.

This clonotype was found a few times. The V and J genes are TRBV12-3 or TRBV12-4 and TRBJ2-1, with 14 bases lining up with TRBD2. CDR3 length: 15 amino acids. J was trimmed by 10 bases and V by 6 bases; bases with no gene match: 8. CDR3 nucleotide sequence: TGTGCCAGCAGGTCCGGGACTAGCGGGAGAAGGGAGCAGTTCTTC. Translation: CASRSGTSGRREQFF.

This chain links TRBV20-1 with TRBJ2-1; D is undetermined. The CDR3 is 10 amino acids. Germline V gene sequence: CDR1 DFQATT, CDR2 SNEGSKA (reference sequence). Trimming cost V 1 base and J 12 bases, with 7 bases left between them. The CDR3 bases are TGCAGTGCTAGAGCGGCTGGGCAGTTCTTC. It encodes CSARAAGQFF.

There are many counts of this clonotype. The chain carries TRBV18 and TRBJ2-3; D gene uncertain. Germline CDR1 is KGHSH and CDR2 is LQKENI. Trimming pared 0 bases from V and 4 bases from J, leaving 8 bases between. There are 14 residues in the CDR3. The CDR3 DNA reads as TGTGCCAGCTCACCACCGGGTGGTCCAGATACGCAGTATTTT. Its translation is CASSPPGGPDTQYF.

This clonotype was counted only a few times. This sequence joins TRBV14 and TRBJ2-5; D might be TRBD1 (5 bases). V shed 0 bases and J shed 11 bases, with 19 bases lying between them. This CDR3 is 15 amino acids long. Germline loops: CDR1 SGHDN, CDR2 FVKESK. The CDR3 region is CASSQDQGVRKGQYF. In DNA form, the CDR3 reads TGTGCCAGCAGCCAAGATCAAGGAGTAAGAAAGGGGCAGTACTTC.